Listed below are T cell receptor beta chains from one sample, sequenced in a study of shared T cell receptors in the human thymus. Measured with immunoSEQ multiplex PCR; TCRdb has only the in-frame clones, and not every one. The sample holds 55,000 to 80,000 clones, around 96% seen once. The sample consisted of thymocytes. The receptors here all came from a human donor. Each CDR3 is given with its conserved first and last residue. The order of the fields is clone size, V gene, J gene, D gene, CDR3 protein, CDR3 DNA. D genes are given only for firm matches. For some rows the clone size is stated as once, few or many, or as a class when expanded; others skip it.

size: NA
V: TRBV10-3
J: TRBJ1-5
D: NA
CDR3: CAISDPGRYQPQHF
DNA: TGTGCCATCAGTGACCCGGGGCGTTATCAGCCCCAGCATTTT

size: NA
V: TRBV7-2
J: TRBJ2-1
D: TRBD1
CDR3: CASSFYFTGGSTRYEQFF
DNA: TGTGCCAGCAGTTTTTACTTCACAGGGGGATCCACTAGGTATGAGCAGTTCTTC

size: few
V: TRBV19
J: TRBJ1-6
D: TRBD1
CDR3: CASTIQGANNSPLHF
DNA: TGTGCCAGTACCATTCAGGGGGCCAATAATTCACCCCTCCACTTT

size: NA
V: TRBV10-3
J: TRBJ2-3
D: TRBD1
CDR3: CAISALSDRTPTDTQYF
DNA: TGTGCCATCAGTGCCCTTTCGGACAGGACCCCCACAGATACGCAGTATTTT

size: NA
V: TRBV9
J: TRBJ1-5
D: NA
CDR3: CASSANGGQPQHF
DNA: TGTGCCAGCAGCGCGAACGGGGGTCAGCCCCAGCATTTT

size: NA
V: TRBV5-8
J: TRBJ1-1
D: NA
CDR3: CASSLDMNTEAFF
DNA: TGTGCCAGCAGCTTAGATATGAACACTGAAGCTTTCTTT

size: NA
V: TRBV2
J: TRBJ2-2
D: TRBD2
CDR3: CASSTSGDYTGELFF
DNA: TGTGCCAGCAGCACTAGCGGGGATTACACCGGGGAGCTGTTTTTT

size: NA
V: TRBV7-4
J: TRBJ1-2
D: NA
CDR3: CASSRTRTHF
DNA: TGTGCCAGCAGCCGGACCAGGACCCACTTC

size: NA
V: TRBV28
J: TRBJ2-3
D: NA
CDR3: CASSSTDTQYF
DNA: TGTGCCAGCAGTTCTACAGATACGCAGTATTTT

size: NA
V: TRBV19
J: TRBJ1-5
D: NA
CDR3: CASRRVKGGSNQPQHF
DNA: TGTGCCAGTAGACGGGTAAAGGGGGGTAGCAATCAGCCCCAGCATTTT

size: NA
V: TRBV7-2
J: TRBJ2-5
D: TRBD2
CDR3: CASSWTSGGAWETQYF
DNA: TGTGCCAGCAGCTGGACTAGCGGGGGGGCCTGGGAGACCCAGTACTTC

size: NA
V: TRBV7-2
J: TRBJ1-2
D: NA
CDR3: CASSTGPPTPNYGYTF
DNA: TGTGCCAGCAGTACAGGGCCTCCTACTCCTAACTATGGCTACACCTTC

size: NA
V: TRBV10-3
J: TRBJ1-6
D: NA
CDR3: CAISETPTREGQLSPLHF
DNA: TGTGCCATCAGTGAAACTCCTACCCGTGAAGGCCAACTTTCACCCCTCCACTTT

size: NA
V: TRBV5-4
J: TRBJ2-4
D: TRBD2
CDR3: CASSLFVAGGREKDIQYF
DNA: TGTGCCAGCAGCTTGTTTGTAGCGGGGGGGCGGGAGAAGGACATTCAGTACTTC

size: NA
V: TRBV4-3
J: TRBJ2-3
D: NA
CDR3: CASSQEGADTQYF
DNA: TGCGCCAGCAGCCAAGAGGGGGCAGATACGCAGTATTTT

size: NA
V: TRBV6-1
J: TRBJ1-4
D: NA
CDR3: CASSGRAVTNEKLFF
DNA: TGTGCCAGCAGTGGCCGGGCAGTAACTAATGAAAAACTGTTTTTT

size: NA
V: TRBV7-3
J: TRBJ1-1
D: TRBD1
CDR3: CASSLIGGHTEAFF
DNA: TGTGCCAGCAGCTTGATAGGGGGCCACACTGAAGCTTTCTTT

size: NA
V: TRBV6-1
J: TRBJ2-7
D: TRBD1
CDR3: CASSEATDPGQGIYEQYF
DNA: TGTGCCAGCAGTGAAGCCACTGATCCGGGACAGGGTATCTACGAGCAGTACTTC

size: NA
V: TRBV5-4
J: TRBJ2-7
D: TRBD2
CDR3: CASTSGTSGGKGTYEQYF
DNA: TGTGCCAGCACCTCCGGGACTAGCGGGGGAAAAGGGACCTACGAGCAGTACTTC

size: NA
V: TRBV6-1
J: TRBJ2-5
D: TRBD1
CDR3: CASSDPRTGGFWETQYF
DNA: TGTGCCAGCAGTGACCCGCGTACAGGGGGCTTTTGGGAGACCCAGTACTTC

size: NA
V: TRBV15
J: TRBJ2-3
D: NA
CDR3: CATSRPGLPYF
DNA: TGTGCCACCAGCAGGCCGGGACTCCCATATTTT

size: NA
V: TRBV18
J: TRBJ1-1
D: NA
CDR3: CASSPLTVPETEAFF
DNA: TGTGCCAGCTCACCACTTACCGTTCCGGAGACTGAAGCTTTCTTT

size: NA
V: TRBV4-3
J: TRBJ1-2
D: TRBD1
CDR3: CASSQNRGPHGYTF
DNA: TGCGCCAGCAGCCAAAACAGGGGGCCCCATGGCTACACCTTC

size: NA
V: TRBV28
J: TRBJ1-6
D: NA
CDR3: CASSLSGLPLHF
DNA: TGTGCCAGCAGTTTATCAGGCCTACCCCTCCACTTT

size: once
V: TRBV19
J: TRBJ1-1
D: TRBD1
CDR3: CASRGGAGGEVDTEAFF
DNA: TGTGCCAGTAGAGGCGGGGCAGGGGGCGAGGTGGACACTGAAGCTTTCTTT

size: NA
V: TRBV5-6
J: TRBJ1-3
D: NA
CDR3: CASSLKFRISGNTIYF
DNA: TGTGCCAGCAGCTTGAAATTCAGGATCTCTGGAAACACCATATATTTT

size: once
V: TRBV20-1
J: TRBJ1-1
D: NA
CDR3: CSAKFRGTAFF
DNA: TGCAGTGCTAAGTTTCGGGGGACGGCTTTCTTT

size: NA
V: TRBV30
J: TRBJ2-5
D: NA
CDR3: CAWSTWTGGAQETQYF
DNA: TGTGCCTGGAGTACCTGGACTGGGGGGGCCCAAGAGACCCAGTACTTC

size: NA
V: TRBV5-1
J: TRBJ1-2
D: NA
CDR3: CASSPKPERDYGYTF
DNA: TGCGCCAGCAGCCCGAAACCAGAGAGGGACTATGGCTACACCTTC

size: NA
V: TRBV6-1
J: TRBJ1-1
D: NA
CDR3: CASSDRAPKNTEAFF
DNA: TGTGCCAGCAGTGACAGGGCCCCTAAGAACACTGAAGCTTTCTTT

size: NA
V: TRBV29-1
J: TRBJ2-5
D: NA
CDR3: CSVATAGRGETQYF
DNA: TGCAGCGTTGCGACGGCGGGGAGAGGAGAGACCCAGTACTTC

size: NA
V: TRBV9
J: TRBJ2-1
D: TRBD2
CDR3: CASSVDGGGSYNEQFF
DNA: TGTGCCAGCAGCGTAGATGGCGGGGGGTCCTACAATGAGCAGTTCTTC

size: NA
V: TRBV27
J: TRBJ2-3
D: NA
CDR3: CASSLWGDQGSTDTQYF
DNA: TGTGCCAGCAGTTTATGGGGCGACCAGGGTAGCACAGATACGCAGTATTTT

size: NA
V: TRBV5-5
J: TRBJ1-6
D: NA
CDR3: CASSPGGDGDSPLHF
DNA: TGTGCCAGCAGCCCGGGTGGGGATGGAGATTCACCCCTCCACTTT

size: NA
V: TRBV7-4
J: TRBJ2-1
D: TRBD1
CDR3: CASRQGESYNEQFF
DNA: TGTGCCAGCAGGCAGGGGGAGAGCTACAATGAGCAGTTCTTC

size: NA
V: TRBV28
J: TRBJ1-5
D: TRBD1
CDR3: CASSDPQGPNQPQHF
DNA: TGTGCCAGCAGTGACCCACAGGGGCCCAATCAGCCCCAGCATTTT

size: NA
V: TRBV28
J: TRBJ2-7
D: NA
CDR3: CASRRDPGHFAYEQYF
DNA: TGTGCCAGCCGCAGGGACCCGGGACATTTTGCCTACGAGCAGTACTTC

size: NA
V: TRBV27
J: TRBJ1-1
D: NA
CDR3: CASKNKIDCGKGILMNTEAFF
DNA: TGTGCCAGCAAGAATAAGATAGATTGTGGTAAGGGAATATTGATGAACACTGAAGCTTTCTTT

size: NA
V: TRBV6-1
J: TRBJ1-2
D: NA
CDR3: CASRAGSFGYTF
DNA: TGTGCCAGCAGGGCAGGGAGTTTTGGCTACACCTTC

size: NA
V: TRBV14
J: TRBJ1-1
D: NA
CDR3: CASSQGQPMNTEAFF
DNA: TGTGCCAGCAGCCAAGGACAGCCCATGAACACTGAAGCTTTCTTT

size: NA
V: TRBV18
J: TRBJ1-3
D: TRBD1
CDR3: CASCCTGAGNTIYF
DNA: TGTGCCAGCTGTTGCACAGGGGCCGGAAACACCATATATTTT

size: NA
V: TRBV15
J: TRBJ1-2
D: NA
CDR3: CATSIDKTGLWGYTF
DNA: TGTGCCACCAGTATTGATAAAACAGGGCTTTGGGGCTACACCTTC

size: few
V: TRBV7-9
J: TRBJ1-2
D: TRBD1
CDR3: CASSPPGQGDGYTF
DNA: TGTGCCAGCAGCCCCCCTGGACAGGGGGATGGCTACACCTTC